The rows below give T cell receptor beta chains drawn from one sample of a study of T cell repertoires in cytomegalovirus infection. MiXCR was run by TCRdb on the reads, yielding one entry per CDR3 protein. Here the sample spans fewer than 130,000 distinct CDR3 sequences, roughly two fifths being singletons. These receptors' targets are unknown. The sequences come from CD8+ T cells from cultured PBMCs, collected from culture after CMV antigen stimulation. Every receptor here comes from a human donor in good health (CMV status not recorded). Some clones in this sample may be carry-over from other donors' samples. The CDR3 runs from the conserved cysteine through the conserved F or W. Each record gives: D gene, clone size, J gene, V gene, CDR3 DNA, CDR3 protein. D genes are given only for firm matches. Clone size is not always given. Where it is, it says once, few, many or a class for expanded clones.

>NA|NA|TRBJ2-3|TRBV2
TGTGCCAGCAGTGACCTGTTCACAGATACGCAGTATTTT
CASSDLFTDTQYF
>NA|NA|TRBJ2-1|TRBV2
TGTGCCAGCAGTGGAGGGGAGCAGTTCTTC
CASSGGEQFF
>NA|NA|TRBJ2-3|TRBV7-8
TGTGCCAGCAGCAGGACTCCCGAGGGTACGCAGTATTTT
CASSRTPEGTQYF
>NA|NA|TRBJ2-2|TRBV6-5
TGTGCCAGCAGTTACTTTGGGGGCACCGGGGAGCTGTTTTTT
CASSYFGGTGELFF
>NA|many|TRBJ2-7|TRBV27
TGTGCCAGCAGTTCGGGGGATTCGGTCTACGAGCAGTACTTC
CASSSGDSVYEQYF
>NA|NA|TRBJ2-6|TRBV27
TGTGCCAGCAGAAAAAACACAGGTTACTCTGGGGCCAACGTCCTGACTTTC
CASRKNTGYSGANVLTF
>TRBD1|few|TRBJ1-1|TRBV27
TGTGCCAGCAGTGAGCACAGGGGGGGGACCACTGAAGCTTTCTTT
CASSEHRGGTTEAFF
>NA|few|TRBJ1-2|TRBV5-5
TGTGCCAGCAGCCCGAATAACTATGGCTACACCTTC
CASSPNNYGYTF
>NA|few|TRBJ2-1|TRBV12-3/TRBV12-4
TGTGCCAGCAGTCCATCGGGGTATGAGCAGTTCTTC
CASSPSGYEQFF
>NA|NA|TRBJ2-5|TRBV11-2
TGTGCCAGCAGCGTATGGCCGGGACCCGATTGGGAGACCCAGTACTTC
CASSVWPGPDWETQYF
>NA|NA|TRBJ2-5|TRBV7-3
TGTGCCAGCAGCTTAGACGCCAACCAAGAGACCCAGTACTTC
CASSLDANQETQYF
>TRBD1|many|TRBJ1-5|TRBV19
TGTGCCAGTAGTGTACAGGGGAACCAGCCCCAGCATTTT
CASSVQGNQPQHF
>NA|NA|TRBJ2-1|TRBV4-1
TGCGCCAGCAGCCAAGTCACGGACTCCTACAATGAGCAGTTCTTC
CASSQVTDSYNEQFF
>NA|NA|TRBJ1-1|TRBV6-6
TGTGCCAGCACCTCAATGACGGAAATTCCCGAAGCTTTCTTT
CASTSMTEIPEAFF
>TRBD2|many|TRBJ2-7|TRBV7-8
TGTGCCAGCAGCTTAGGGCTAGCGGGATACTCCTACGAGCAGTACTTC
CASSLGLAGYSYEQYF
>NA|NA|TRBJ2-5|TRBV7-6
TGTGCCAGCCCGCCCGACGGGGGTGATCAAGAGACCCAGTACTTC
CASPPDGGDQETQYF
>TRBD1|NA|TRBJ1-5|TRBV12-3/TRBV12-4
TGTGCCAGCAGTGCCACAGGGGGCGGTCAGCCCCAGCATTTT
CASSATGGGQPQHF
>TRBD2|NA|TRBJ2-3|TRBV12-3/TRBV12-4
TGTGCCAGCAGTTTTACCCTTTGGGCGGGGGGCCCTACCCGCACAGATACGCAGTATTTT
CASSFTLWAGGPTRTDTQYF
>NA|NA|TRBJ2-1|TRBV4-1
TGCGCCAGCAGCGCATTAGAGGGGGGGCTTTACAATGAGCAGTTCTTC
CASSALEGGLYNEQFF